In its sample, the clone carrying this T cell receptor (beta chain) is medium-sized. Its antigen is as yet unknown. The sample comes from a study of T cell responses to AZD1222 COVID-19 vaccine. TCRdb keeps only in-frame clones here, not all; method: immunoSEQ multiplex PCR. The data contain around 140,000 clones, 92% of them singletons. Study-level results: Researchers report vaccine-associated CD4 TCRs spanning spike, with dominance at 160-218 and 743-854. Vaccination with two AZD1222 doses was followed by a rise in Spike-specific TCR breadth and depth.

Germline V lookup: CDR1 MNHNS, CDR2 SASEGT. V lost 3 bases to trimming and J lost 10 bases; unmatched junction nucleotides: 5. This CDR3 region has 15 residues. This TCR was recovered from an adult in good health. Sequenced material: peripheral blood, taken on day 0 of AZD1222 vaccination. The V gene is TRBV6-1, the J gene TRBJ1-6; 11 bases fit TRBD1. The CDR3 DNA follows: TGTGCCAGCAGTGAGCCGGGACAGGGGGGCTCACCCCTCCACTTT. Translated: CASSEPGQGGSPLHF.